Listed here are 26 T cell receptor beta chains from one sample, sequenced in a study of T cells in Graves' hyperthyroidism and ophthalmopathy. RNA transcripts were the template for amplifying TCR beta CDR3 regions. An initial round of RT-PCR targeting the TCR CDR3 relied on the HTBI primer set. TCRdb processed the multiplex PCR reads anew with MiXCR; each CDR3 protein has one entry. The data contain about 640,000 distinct CDR3 sequences, around 20% of them singletons. Sequencing was carried out using blood. The receptors stem from a man aged 25-45 years with Graves' ophthalmopathy.

The chain is built from TRBV6-2 or TRBV6-3 and TRBJ2-5; a possible D gene is TRBD2 (5 bases). The germline V and J ends were trimmed by 8 bases and 2 bases, with 12 bases remaining between them. The CDR3 has 13 residues. Germline CDR1 reads MNHEY; CDR2 reads SVGEGT. CDR3 loop: CASVRWEQETQYF. CDR3 DNA: TGTGCCAGCGTAAGGTGGGAGCAAGAGACCCAGTACTTC.

Many counts were recorded for this clonotype. The V and J genes are TRBV28 and TRBJ2-1; 7 positions agree with TRBD2. Per the germline V gene, CDR1 is MDHEN and CDR2 is SYDVKM. The J segment lost 6 bases and the V segment lost 1 base, leaving 6 bases of the junction unmatched. CDR3 size: 15 residues. The DNA of the CDR3 is TGTGCCAGCAGTTTATCAAGCGGGAAATCCAATGAGCAGTTCTTC. The encoded protein is CASSLSSGKSNEQFF.

About this clonotype: This clone may be a read error of a much larger clone one base away. The V gene is TRBV12-3 or TRBV12-4, the J gene TRBJ2-5, with a possible D match to TRBD2 (6 bases). Trimming left V 1 base short and J 2 bases short, with 11 bases between. The CDR3 loop spans 15 amino acids. The CDR3 DNA reads TGTGCCAGCAGTTTAGTAACGGGAGTACAAGAGACCCAGTACTTC. Translating it yields CASSLVTGVQETQYF.

The J gene is TRBJ1-2, the V gene TRBV20-1; D unresolved. This CDR3 is built from 14 residues. Germline assignment: CDR1 DFQATT and CDR2 SNEGSKA (reference sequence). V gave up 6 bases and J gave up 4 bases, with 18 bases separating them. CDR3 in DNA: TGCAGTGCCCTAGAAGGTACAGAGCTCTATGGCTACACCTTC. Its translation: CSALEGTELYGYTF.

This clonotype was detected only a few times. The rearrangement uses TRBV4-3 and TRBJ2-1, with 9 nucleotides matching TRBD2. The V segment lost 1 base and the J segment 12 bases; nucleotides outside the gene matches: 10. Germline assignment: CDR1 LGHNA and CDR2 YSLEER. This CDR3 is 15 amino acids long. The CDR3 region has the DNA TGCGCCAGCAGCCAAGCTCCGGGACTAGCCTACGGGCAGTTCTTC. It is translated as CASSQAPGLAYGQFF.

This clonotype was seen ten or more times. The rearrangement joins TRBV5-1 to TRBJ1-4; the D is unclear. V was pared by 4 bases and J by 2 bases, with 9 bases between. Germline values: CDR1 SGHRS, CDR2 YFSETQ. The CDR3 spans 14 residues. CDR3 nucleotides: TGCGCCAGCAGCACCGGTGGGACTAATGAAAAACTGTTTTTT. It is translated as CASSTGGTNEKLFF.

The V and J genes are TRBV7-2 and TRBJ2-1, with 14 bases aligning to TRBD2. Per the germline V gene, CDR1 is SGHTA and CDR2 is FQGNSA. Losses at the gene ends were 3 bases for V and 4 bases for J; bases not matched to a gene: 5. The CDR3 sequence is 17 residues long. CDR3 loop: CASSLGTSGSAYNEQFF. CDR3 coding DNA: TGTGCCAGCAGCTTGGGGACTAGCGGGAGTGCGTACAATGAGCAGTTCTTC.

The V gene is TRBV20-1, the J gene TRBJ1-2, with D tentatively TRBD1 (5 bases). The CDR3 is made up of 12 amino acids. Between the trimmed V and J ends, which lost 6 bases and 1 base, there was a span of 9 bases. Germline V gene data show CDR1 as DFQATT and CDR2 as SNEGSKA (reference sequence). CDR3 sequence (DNA): TGCAGTGCCCGGACACTTAACTATGGCTACACCTTC. Translation: CSARTLNYGYTF.

This chain links TRBV4-1 with TRBJ2-2; 8 bases agree with TRBD1. Germline loops: CDR1 MGHRA, CDR2 YSYEKL. Unmatched junction bases numbered 14, after V lost 4 bases and J lost 7 bases. CDR3 length: 17 amino acids. CDR3 DNA sequence: TGCGCCAGCAGCCTAAAACCGGGACAGGTGATGGACGGGGAGCTGTTTTTT. This sequence encodes CASSLKPGQVMDGELFF.

This clonotype was counted between two and nine times. The rearrangement links TRBV10-3 to TRBJ1-1; D call uncertain. There are 12 residues in the CDR3. The germline CDR1 and CDR2 sequences are ENHRY and SYGVKD. V was clipped by 2 bases and J by 8 bases, with 9 bases between them. This chain's CDR3 is CAISEMAREAFF. The CDR3 coding sequence is TGTGCCATCAGTGAGATGGCCAGAGAAGCTTTCTTT.

Only a few counts were recorded for this clonotype. V and J are TRBV3-2 and TRBJ2-7; the table's TRBD2 call for D was not verified on the DNA. TRBV3-2 is a pseudogene locus. The length of the CDR3 is 15 residues. This CDR3 reads CASSQVASGPDEQYF. In DNA form, the CDR3 reads TGTGCCAGCAGCCAAGTGGCTAGCGGGCCGGACGAGCAGTACTTC.

The V call is TRBV7-8, the J call TRBJ2-1; 10 bases map to TRBD2. The CDR3 is 16 amino acids. The germline gives CDR1 SGHVS, CDR2 FQNEAQ. V dropped 5 bases and J dropped 4; count of bases not matched to a gene: 8. The CDR3 reads CASSLMTSGLYNEQFF. The CDR3 DNA reads TGTGCCAGCAGCCTGATGACTAGCGGGCTGTACAATGAGCAGTTCTTC. Combining the CDR3 with reference TRBV7-8 and TRBJ2-1 gives the whole variable domain GAGVSQSPRYKVAKRGQDVALRCDPISGHVSLFWYQQALGQGPEFLTYFQNEAQLDKSGLPSDRFFAERPEGSVSTLKIQRTQQEDSAVYLCASSLMTSGLYNEQFFGPGTRLTVL.

The chain has TRBV9 and TRBJ2-7; D is possibly TRBD1 (5 bases). V was cut by 0 bases and J by 3 bases, with 10 bases left in between. The CDR3 has 14 amino acids. Looked up from germline, CDR1 is SGDLS and CDR2 is YYNGEE. The CDR3 here is CASSVGGANYEQYF. DNA of the CDR3: TGTGCCAGCAGCGTAGGGGGCGCTAACTACGAGCAGTACTTC.

The chain couples TRBV5-1 to TRBJ2-1; no clear D gene. The V end was cut by 0 bases, the J end by 4 bases, with 11 bases between. Germline lookup yields CDR1 SGHRS and CDR2 YFSETQ. This CDR3 contains 15 residues. CDR3 amino acids: CASSLGEARYNEQFF. The CDR3 DNA sequence: TGCGCCAGCAGCTTGGGGGAAGCCCGATACAATGAGCAGTTCTTC.

This clonotype was recorded at least ten times. The chain carries TRBV28 and TRBJ2-7; D possibly corresponds to TRBD2 (5 bases). V lost 6 bases and J 4 bases, leaving 13 bases between the germline ends. Per the germline V gene, CDR1 is MDHEN and CDR2 is SYDVKM. The CDR3 has 13 amino acids. CDR3 DNA: TGTGCCAGCAGGTGGGGAGTCTCTTACGAGCAGTACTTC. Translating it yields CASRWGVSYEQYF.

This clonotype appeared many times. The rearrangement uses TRBV27 and TRBJ1-6; perhaps TRBD1 as D (5 bases). From germline, CDR1 is MNHEY and CDR2 SMNVEV (reference sequence). Trimming removed 1 base at V and 7 bases at J, with 11 bases between. The CDR3 is made up of 15 amino acids. The CDR3 DNA sequence: TGTGCCAGCAGTTTATGGCAGGGACCGAATTCACCCCTCCACTTT. Translated: CASSLWQGPNSPLHF.

As to this clonotype: Since a much larger clone is just one base distant, this may be a read error. The chain employs TRBV7-2 and TRBJ2-3, with 7 bases lining up with TRBD1. The CDR3 length is 15 residues. Germline CDR1 reads SGHTA; CDR2 reads FQGNSA. J gave up 2 bases and V 5 bases, and 7 bases lay outside the gene matches. CDR3 DNA sequence: TGTGCCAGCAGCCTAGGACAGGCCTTCACAGATACGCAGTATTTT. It yields the protein CASSLGQAFTDTQYF.

The V and J genes are TRBV2 and TRBJ2-2; D is ambiguous. V was shortened by 5 bases and J by 1 base, with 8 bases between the two germline ends. The CDR3 runs to 14 residues. Germline CDR1 and CDR2: SNHLY and FYNNEI. The CDR3 bases are TGTGCCAGCAGTCCCGAACGGAACACCGGGGAGCTGTTTTTT. This encodes CASSPERNTGELFF.

The chain is built from TRBV20-1 and TRBJ1-5, with 7 bases matching TRBD1. V gave up 7 bases and J gave up 11 bases; unmatched junction bases: 8. CDR1 is DFQATT, CDR2 SNEGSKA, per germline (reference sequence). The CDR3 runs to 11 residues. The CDR3 DNA follows: TGCAGTGACAGGGGAAGGGCGGCCCAGCATTTT. Residues: CSDRGRAAQHF.

This chain joins TRBV6-2 or TRBV6-3 and TRBJ1-5, with 7 positions matching TRBD1. V lost 1 base, J lost 2 bases, and 8 bases stayed unmatched. Germline CDR1 is MNHEY and CDR2 is SVGEGT. This CDR3 contains 17 residues. The CDR3 region is CASSYLIQGDGNQPQHF. The CDR3 DNA is TGTGCCAGCAGTTACTTAATCCAGGGGGATGGCAATCAGCCCCAGCATTTT.

The chain uses TRBV4-2 and TRBJ2-7; TRBD2 is a possible D gene (6 bases). There are 15 residues in the CDR3. Trimming pared 0 bases from V and 3 bases from J, leaving 12 bases between. CDR1 is LGHNA, CDR2 YNFKEQ, per germline. CDR3 bases: TGTGCCAGCAGCCAAGACAGGGACTCCCTCTACGAGCAGTACTTC. It translates to CASSQDRDSLYEQYF.

This clonotype occurred many times. This rearrangement joins TRBV7-2 to TRBJ2-7, with 9 bases identical to TRBD2. This CDR3 spans 17 amino acids. Germline V gene lookup returns CDR1 SGHTA and CDR2 FQGNSA. V dropped 2 bases and J dropped 6; count of bases not matched to a gene: 14. This chain's CDR3 is CASSLHLAGERPLEQYF. DNA of the CDR3: TGTGCCAGCAGCTTACACTTAGCGGGAGAACGCCCGCTCGAGCAGTACTTC.

This clonotype has a handful of counts. CDR3 in DNA: TGTGCCAGCAGTATCGAACCGGGACTAGCGAGCTACGAGCAGTACTTC. Protein sequence: CASSIEPGLASYEQYF. The chain recombines TRBV27 with TRBJ2-7; TRBD2 matches at 10 bases. The germline V gene encodes CDR1 MNHEY and CDR2 SMNVEV (reference sequence). The CDR3 sequence is 16 residues long. V gave up 5 bases and J gave up 3 bases; unmatched junction bases: 10.

The V and J genes are TRBV6-1 and TRBJ2-2, with D possibly matching TRBD1 (6 bases). The germline V and J ends were trimmed by 6 bases and 1 base, with 15 bases remaining between them. Germline V gene lookup returns CDR1 MNHNS and CDR2 SASEGT. This CDR3 spans 16 amino acids. CDR3: CASSSTQGWNTGELFF. CDR3 in DNA: TGTGCCAGCAGCTCTACACAGGGTTGGAACACCGGGGAGCTGTTTTTT.

The V and J genes are TRBV6-1 and TRBJ2-1; D is ambiguous. The length of the CDR3 is 13 residues. V lost 3 bases and J lost 0, with 3 bases in between. Germline V gene data show CDR1 as MNHNS and CDR2 as SASEGT. The CDR3 loop is CASSELSYNEQFF. The CDR3 DNA sequence: TGTGCCAGCAGTGAGCTCTCCTACAATGAGCAGTTCTTC.

This clonotype was detected a few times. The gene calls are TRBV6-1 and TRBJ1-2; D unresolved. The ends were cut back, 3 bases at V and 7 bases at J, with 12 bases in the middle. This CDR3 region has 13 residues. CDR1 MNHNS and CDR2 SASEGT come from the germline V gene. CDR3 in amino acids: CASSEVPGPGYTF. The CDR3 DNA reads TGTGCCAGCAGTGAGGTACCGGGCCCTGGCTACACCTTC.